The 4 T cell receptor beta chains listed next were all sequenced from one sample in a study of OX40 agonist ivuxolimab in advanced cancers. TCRdb's copy holds only in-frame clones and misses some; the assay was immunoSEQ multiplex PCR. Of about 52,000 clones listed, roughly 93% are singletons. The source material was CD4+ or CD8+ T cells sorted from blood, sampled in a trial of the OX40 agonist ivuxolimab. The origin of the receptors is an adult with an advanced solid tumor such as melanoma, head and neck, liver or kidney cancer.

The count of this clone is one. The rearrangement links TRBV14 to TRBJ2-1, with 7 bases aligning to TRBD2. Germline values: CDR1 SGHDN, CDR2 FVKESK. The CDR3 is 17 residues long. The junction had 8 bases not matched to a gene; V was cut back by 3 bases and J by 0 bases. The CDR3 region is CASSHAISGTSYNEQFF. The DNA for the CDR3 is TGTGCCAGCAGCCACGCTATCAGCGGGACCTCCTACAATGAGCAGTTCTTC.

This clone was counted once. This sequence joins TRBV9 and TRBJ2-7, with a weak D call TRBD1 (6 bases). Trimming left V 0 bases short and J 3 bases short, with 7 bases between. Germline V gives CDR1 SGDLS, CDR2 YYNGEE. The CDR3 consists of 13 residues. CDR3 region: CASSVGQDYEQYF. The CDR3 nucleotides read TGTGCCAGCAGCGTAGGACAGGACTACGAGCAGTACTTC.

V and J are TRBV7-2 and TRBJ2-7; TRBD2 might be the D (6 bases). Trimming shortened V by 6 bases and J by 2 bases, and 11 bases separated the two germline ends. The CDR3 contains 13 residues. Germline V CDR1 and CDR2: SGHTA, FQGNSA. The CDR3: CASREGSTYEQYF. CDR3 sequence (DNA): TGTGCCAGCAGGGAGGGAAGTACCTACGAGCAGTACTTC.

J is TRBJ1-2 and V is TRBV10-3; 7 bases align to TRBD1. The CDR3 extends over 18 amino acids. Germline values: CDR1 ENHRY, CDR2 SYGVKD. Losses at the gene ends were 6 bases for V and 0 bases for J; bases not matched to a gene: 16. CDR3 residues: CAIRGTAALEVANYGYTF. DNA of the CDR3: TGTGCCATCAGGGGGACAGCGGCTCTTGAGGTAGCTAACTATGGCTACACCTTC.